This entry is about one T cell receptor beta chain. This entry belongs to a study of blood T cell repertoires in COVID-19. Study-wide context: PBMCs, B-cell-depleted T cells, or T cells were the source of the cDNA or gDNA that made up the material.

The CDR3 length is 14 residues. Germline V lookup: CDR1 SGHNT, CDR2 YYREEE (reference sequence). With 3 bases clipped from V and 3 bases from J, the junction kept 6 bases outside the gene matches. Original data processing: Nucleated cell counts were estimated from reference gene primer amplification. TCRdb's copy holds only in-frame clones and misses some; the assay was immunoSEQ multiplex PCR. D and trimming were read from the DNA, whereas the V and J calls and clone size are those reported in that table. The sample shows about 180,000 clones, over 75% of them seen only once. The rearrangement joins TRBV5-4 to TRBJ2-7; 7 bases align to TRBD1. The TCR sequence derives from an elderly woman with acute or convalescent COVID-19. The sample comprised peripheral blood. The CDR3 protein is CASSSSGTDYEQYF. CDR3 sequence (DNA): TGTGCCAGCAGCTCTTCCGGGACAGACTACGAGCAGTACTTC.